This T cell receptor (beta chain) was documented in a study of blood T cell repertoires in COVID-19. Libraries were prepared by immunoSEQ multiplex PCR; TCRdb keeps only in-frame clonotypes and omits some of them. The sample lists around 270,000 clones; around nine tenths were seen once. This clone was observed once. The ends lost 1 base at V and 4 bases at J; junction bases unmatched: 8. The germline gives CDR1 SGHVS, CDR2 FQNEAQ. CDR3 length: 17 amino acids. The sequence derives from a man younger than 45 with active or convalescent COVID-19. The chain recombines TRBV7-8 with TRBJ2-3, with 10 positions matching TRBD2. The sample was peripheral blood. The CDR3 sequence is CASSLGTTSGVSDTQYF. CDR3 DNA sequence: TGTGCCAGCAGCTTAGGAACCACTAGCGGGGTTTCAGATACGCAGTATTTT.